This TCR beta chain was captured by sequencing in a study of T cell responses to AZD1222 COVID-19 vaccine. Note on this clone: Antigen unknown.

The study pooled second doses at about 4 or about 12 weeks. CDR1 is MDHEN and CDR2 is SYDVKM in the germline V gene. This CDR3 is 13 amino acids long. Trimming cost V 7 bases and J 3 bases, with 13 bases left between them. Repertoires were generated with immunoSEQ multiplex PCR, while TCRdb's copy carries only in-frame clones and drops some. There are roughly 120,000 clones in the sample; approximately 88% occur only once, and approximately 6.5% lies in the top ten. Findings of the study overall: Baseline seropositivity occurred in only six AZD1222 recipients. Scientists sampled the repertoires only once the peak T cell response had passed.

This sequence originates from an adult who received the AZD1222 COVID-19 vaccine. Sample: peripheral blood, taken 28 days after the second AZD1222 dose. The chain couples TRBV28 to TRBJ2-7; D not certain. CDR3 loop: CASTQASNYEQYF. CDR3 nucleotides: TGTGCCAGCACTCAGGCGAGTAACTACGAGCAGTACTTC.